The 14 T cell receptor beta chains below were found in one sample sequenced in a study of blood T cell repertoires in COVID-19. TCRdb's table, derived via immunoSEQ multiplex PCR, lists solely in-frame clones and lacks some. The sample includes about 440,000 clones, around 90% seen only once; the top ten take 0.6%. Input material: PBMCs or T cells enriched from blood (not recorded which). All receptors come from a man younger than 30 who had recovered from COVID-19.

The chain joins TRBV20-1 to TRBJ2-1; no definite D call. The CDR3 covers 11 residues. In germline, CDR1 is DFQATT, CDR2 SNEGSKA (reference sequence). The V end lost 8 bases, the J end lost 5 bases, and 10 bases lay between the germline ends. CDR3 DNA sequence: TGCAGTATTTCCCCGGACAATGAGCAGTTCTTC. Amino acids: CSISPDNEQFF.

This clone appeared a single time. The rearrangement uses TRBV5-6 and TRBJ2-7, with TRBD1 matching 8 bases. This CDR3 is built from 14 residues. From germline, CDR1 is SGHDT and CDR2 YYEEEE. J was trimmed by 1 base and V by 4 bases; bases with no gene match: 4. As DNA, the CDR3 is TGTGCCAGCAGCGTTCGACAGGGGTCCTACGAGCAGTACTTC. Protein product: CASSVRQGSYEQYF. Filled out from reference TRBV5-6 and TRBJ2-7, the complete variable domain reads DAGVTQSPTHLIKTRGQQVTLRCSPKSGHDTVSWYQQALGQGPQFIFQYYEEEERQRGNFPDRFSGHQFPNYSSELNVNALLLGDSALYLCASSVRQGSYEQYFGPGTRLTVT.

This clone has more than one count but fewer than ten. The identical CDR3 is also encoded by other nucleotide sequences in the sample. The chain combines TRBV10-3 with TRBJ1-1; no definite D call. Germline values: CDR1 ENHRY, CDR2 SYGVKD. Between the trimmed V and J ends, which lost 8 bases and 5 bases, there was a span of 12 bases. This CDR3 comprises 12 residues. This CDR3 reads CAIRRENTEAFF. The CDR3 DNA reads TGTGCCATCCGGAGAGAGAATACTGAAGCTTTCTTT.

This clone occurred a few times. V gene TRBV27 combines with J gene TRBJ2-2; TRBD1 might be the D (7 bases). This CDR3 is built from 15 residues. CDR1 and CDR2 (germline): MNHEY, SMNVEV (reference sequence). Trimming took 7 bases from V and 4 from J, leaving 16 bases between them. The CDR3 region has the DNA TGTGCCAGCACGTGGGGCCAGGGGGGCACCGGGGAGCTGTTTTTT. It specifies CASTWGQGGTGELFF.

This clone was counted once. The chain couples TRBV7-9 to TRBJ1-6; no firm D call. Trimming removed 4 bases from V and 12 bases from J, with 10 bases in between. This CDR3 comprises 12 residues. Germline V CDR1 and CDR2: SEHNR, FQNEAQ (reference sequence). As DNA, the CDR3 is TGTGCCAGCAGCTCTCTCGGGAGACCCCTCCACTTT. Translation gives CASSSLGRPLHF.

The chain is built from TRBV19 and TRBJ1-1; D is undetermined. Germline V gene lookup returns CDR1 LNHDA and CDR2 SQIVND (reference sequence). Deletions cut 7 bases from V and 1 base from J, with 7 bases between. The CDR3 sequence is 12 residues long. CDR3 nucleotide sequence: TGTGCCAGTATGGCCGAGAACACTGAAGCTTTCTTT. Translated, it gives CASMAENTEAFF.

The V call is TRBV7-9, the J call TRBJ1-1; the D is unclear. Germline V gene data show CDR1 as SEHNR and CDR2 as FQNEAQ (reference sequence). The V gene lost 5 bases and the J gene lost 11 bases, with 15 bases spanning the gap. The CDR3 totals 12 residues. The CDR3 DNA follows: TGTGCCAGCAGCCCCCCCGCGTCGATGGCTTTCTTT. It specifies CASSPPASMAFF. Using reference TRBV7-9 and TRBJ1-1 for the parts outside the CDR3, the full variable domain is DTGVSQNPRHKITKRGQNVTFRCDPISEHNRLYWYRQTLGQGPEFLTYFQNEAQLEKSRLLSDRFSAERPKGSFSTLEIQRTEQGDSAMYLCASSPPASMAFFGQGTRLTVV.

This chain connects TRBV2 to TRBJ2-2, with 12 bases fitting TRBD2. The CDR3 loop spans 15 amino acids. The V segment lost 6 bases and the J segment 6 bases; nucleotides outside the gene matches: 5. The V gene's germline CDR1 is SNHLY and CDR2 FYNNEI. CDR3 region: CASRRLAGAPGELFF. The DNA for the CDR3 is TGTGCCAGCAGACGACTAGCGGGGGCCCCCGGGGAGCTGTTTTTT.

In this sample, this clone turned up a few times. The rearrangement uses TRBV6-5 and TRBJ1-1; D is undetermined. This CDR3 comprises 12 residues. The V gene's germline CDR1 is MNHEY and CDR2 SVGAGI. V gave up 5 bases and J gave up 5 bases, with 9 bases separating them. This CDR3 reads CASSRAGTEAFF. The CDR3 DNA reads TGTGCCAGCAGTCGGGCGGGGACTGAAGCTTTCTTT.

The V gene is TRBV28, the J gene TRBJ2-1; maybe TRBD2 (6 bases). Trimming removed 2 bases from V and 5 bases from J, with 10 bases in between. Germline V gene data show CDR1 as MDHEN and CDR2 as SYDVKM. The CDR3 runs to 14 residues. CDR3 nucleotides: TGTGCCAGCAGTTTAACGGGACTCCACAATGAGCAGTTCTTC. Its protein product is CASSLTGLHNEQFF.

DNA for the CDR3: TGTGCCAGCAGTTTATCCGGGGTCCCCTACAATGAGCAGTTCTTC. This translates into CASSLSGVPYNEQFF. The chain is built from TRBV27 and TRBJ2-1; a weak D match, TRBD2 (5 bases). CDR1 is MNHEY and CDR2 is SMNVEV in the germline V gene (reference sequence). Trimming stripped 0 bases from V and 2 bases from J, with 8 bases between. The CDR3 sequence is 15 residues long.

This chain uses TRBV15 with TRBJ1-2; D may be TRBD1 (5 bases). The germline CDR1 and CDR2 sequences are LNHNV and YYDKDF (reference sequence). This CDR3 region has 12 residues. Trimming cost V 4 bases and J 7 bases, with 10 bases left between them. CDR3 loop: CATSTWGGGYTF. For the CDR3, the DNA is TGTGCCACCAGCACGTGGGGGGGTGGCTACACCTTC.

The rearrangement links TRBV27 to TRBJ1-2; 8 bases align to TRBD1. Germline CDR1 is MNHEY and CDR2 is SMNVEV (reference sequence). The CDR3 spans 13 residues. V shed 8 bases and J 7 bases; nucleotides not matched to a gene: 9. This CDR3 is CASSTGAMSGYTF. The CDR3 nucleotides are TGTGCCAGCTCGACAGGGGCAATGTCTGGCTACACCTTC.

The chain is built from TRBV19 and TRBJ2-1, with TRBD1 as a possible D gene (6 bases). Trimming shortened V by 4 bases and J by 7 bases, and 14 bases separated the two germline ends. Germline-derived CDR1 and CDR2 are LNHDA and SQIVND (reference sequence). The CDR3 is 14 residues long. The CDR3 coding sequence is TGTGCCAGTAGTACAGGACAGCCCTCAAATGAGCAGTTCTTC. Protein sequence: CASSTGQPSNEQFF.